The 32 T cell receptor beta chains below were found in one sample sequenced in a study of blood T cell repertoires in COVID-19. Using immunoSEQ multiplex PCR, the repertoire was profiled, and TCRdb retains in-frame clones only, with some absent. Among some 150,000 clones, more than 80% were seen once, and the ten largest hold 8.8%. Sequencing was done on a sample of peripheral blood. These receptors were obtained from a woman of 80 years or more in a cohort sampled during active or convalescent COVID-19.

This clone was counted only a few times. This sequence joins TRBV7-2 and TRBJ2-7; 8 bases fit TRBD2. CDR3 length equals 15 residues. After removal of 5 bases from V and 4 bases from J, the junction contained 10 bases not matched to a gene. The V gene's germline CDR1 is SGHTA and CDR2 FQGNSA. The CDR3 loop reads CASSISGATFYEQYF. The CDR3 DNA reads TGTGCCAGCAGCATTAGCGGGGCAACCTTTTACGAGCAGTACTTC.

Only one count was recorded for this clone. CDR3 nucleotide sequence: TGTGCCCGCCTCCGCGGAGGGGGGGGGCCCTACAATGAGCAGTTCTTC. It codes for CARLRGGGGPYNEQFF. The chain carries TRBV13 and TRBJ2-1; D possibly corresponds to TRBD2 (7 bases). The germline gives CDR1 PRHDT, CDR2 FYEKMQ (reference sequence). The CDR3 loop spans 16 amino acids. The V end was cut by 11 bases, the J end by 2 bases, with 22 bases between.

The chain links TRBV7-6 to TRBJ1-2; TRBD1 matches at 11 bases. Germline CDR1 and CDR2: SGHVS and FNYEAQ. The CDR3 is made up of 15 amino acids. The V segment lost 2 bases and the J segment 4 bases; nucleotides outside the gene matches: 3. The CDR3 reads CASSLWTGGGYGYTF. As DNA, the CDR3 is TGTGCCAGCAGCTTATGGACAGGGGGCGGCTATGGCTACACCTTC. The full variable domain, rest sourced from reference TRBV7-6 and TRBJ1-2, is GAGVSQSPRYKVTKRGQDVALRCDPISGHVSLYWYRQALGQGPEFLTYFNYEAQQDKSGLPNDRFSAERPEGSISTLTIQRTEQRDSAMYRCASSLWTGGGYGYTFGSGTRLTVV.

This clone was observed once. The chain combines TRBV11-2 with TRBJ2-5; D unresolved. This CDR3 contains 14 residues. Trimming stripped 1 base from V and 2 bases from J, with 8 bases between. The germline CDR1 and CDR2 sequences are SGHAT and FQNNGV. The CDR3 sequence: CASSLGLLQETQYF. As DNA, the CDR3 is TGTGCCAGCAGCTTAGGTCTACTACAAGAGACCCAGTACTTC.

This chain uses TRBV30 with TRBJ2-7; 11 bases align to TRBD1. The CDR3 sequence is 14 residues long. Trimming removed 5 bases from V and 5 bases from J; junction bases left unmatched: 8. Germline CDR1 is GTSNPN and CDR2 is SVGIG (reference sequence). The CDR3 coding sequence is TGTGCCTGGGGACCCGGGACAGGGGGACACGAGCAGTACTTC. It translates to CAWGPGTGGHEQYF.

This chain's CDR3 is CASKGQAGGAQETQYF. Here the CDR3 DNA reads TGTGCCAGCAAAGGTCAGGCGGGGGGGGCCCAAGAGACCCAGTACTTC. The chain has TRBV5-5 and TRBJ2-5, with 9 bases fitting TRBD2. Trimming removed 6 bases from V and 1 base from J; junction bases left unmatched: 10. CDR3 length: 16 residues. From germline, CDR1 is SGHKS and CDR2 YYEKEE (reference sequence).

The V call is TRBV12-3 or TRBV12-4, the J call TRBJ1-1; D gene unclear. Deletions cut 3 bases from V and 5 bases from J, with 10 bases between. The CDR3 totals 13 residues. The CDR3, as DNA: TGTGCCAGCAGTTTTAGGGAGGAAACTGAAGCTTTCTTT. Amino acids: CASSFREETEAFF.

This chain joins TRBV7-2 and TRBJ1-6; weak D call: TRBD1 (5 bases). The V gene lost 3 bases and the J gene lost 8 bases, with 11 bases spanning the gap. Germline CDR1 reads SGHTA; CDR2 reads FQGNSA. The CDR3 length is 14 residues. DNA for the CDR3: TGTGCCAGCAGCTTGAATCGGGGGTATTCACCCCTCCACTTT. Encoded protein: CASSLNRGYSPLHF.

This chain uses TRBV28 with TRBJ1-2; 7 bases line up with TRBD1. Germline V lookup: CDR1 MDHEN, CDR2 SYDVKM. With 2 bases clipped from V and 0 bases from J, the junction kept 6 bases outside the gene matches. This CDR3 region has 16 residues. The DNA of the CDR3 is TGTGCCAGCAGTTTACGGGACAGCTGGACTAACTATGGCTACACCTTC. Amino acids: CASSLRDSWTNYGYTF.

The chain joins TRBV27 to TRBJ2-3; 11 nucleotides line up with TRBD2. J gave up 6 bases and V 8 bases, and 13 bases lay outside the gene matches. The CDR3 sequence is 16 residues long. Germline-derived CDR1 and CDR2 are MNHEY and SMNVEV (reference sequence). Here the CDR3 reads CASAPASGGSRDTQYF. DNA for the CDR3: TGTGCCAGCGCCCCGGCTAGCGGGGGGAGTCGGGATACGCAGTATTTT.

The chain carries TRBV10-3 and TRBJ2-7, with 8 bases identical to TRBD1. The CDR3 is 14 residues long. The germline V gene encodes CDR1 ENHRY and CDR2 SYGVKD. V lost 10 bases, J lost 4 bases, and 12 bases stayed unmatched. CDR3 in DNA: TGTGCCACTCAAACGGGACAGGCTTTTTACGAGCAGTACTTC. Translating gives CATQTGQAFYEQYF.

V usage is TRBV24-1 and J usage is TRBJ1-5, with D possibly matching TRBD1 (5 bases). Deletions cut 5 bases from V and 2 bases from J, with 6 bases between. This CDR3 is 13 amino acids long. CDR1 and CDR2 (germline): KGHDR, SFDVKD. CDR3 protein: CATSAGGNQPQHF. The CDR3 nucleotides read TGTGCCACCAGTGCGGGGGGCAATCAGCCCCAGCATTTT.

The chain couples TRBV5-4 to TRBJ1-1, with D perhaps TRBD1 (6 bases). The germline CDR1 and CDR2 sequences are SGHNT and YYREEE (reference sequence). V was pared by 0 bases and J by 2 bases, with 11 bases between. The CDR3 has 15 amino acids. The CDR3 region has the DNA TGTGCCAGCAGCTTGGGAGGGGGACGAAACACTGAAGCTTTCTTT. This sequence encodes CASSLGGGRNTEAFF.

The chain carries TRBV6-5 and TRBJ1-3, with D possibly being TRBD1 (6 bases). The CDR3 has 13 amino acids. V lost 8 bases and J lost 5, with 13 bases in between. CDR1 MNHEY and CDR2 SVGAGI come from the germline V gene. The CDR3 loop is CASLTGTRNTIYF. The CDR3 DNA is TGTGCCAGCCTTACAGGGACTAGAAACACCATATATTTT.

The genes are TRBV7-2 and TRBJ2-1, with 14 bases identical to TRBD2. V was pared by 1 base and J by 6 bases, with 5 bases of the junction left unmatched. The germline CDR1 and CDR2 sequences are SGHTA and FQGNSA. The CDR3 sequence is 17 residues long. CDR3 coding DNA: TGTGCCAGCAGCTTAGGAGGACTAGCGGGGGGCCTCAATGAGCAGTTCTTC. Translated: CASSLGGLAGGLNEQFF.

The chain uses TRBV7-2 and TRBJ2-7, with TRBD1 identical over 10 bases. This CDR3 contains 15 residues. With V trimmed by 5 bases and J by 2 bases, 6 bases remained unmatched. In germline, CDR1 is SGHTA, CDR2 FQGNSA. This CDR3 reads CASSPRTGGTYEQYF. For the CDR3, the DNA is TGTGCCAGCAGCCCTCGGACAGGGGGTACCTACGAGCAGTACTTC.

J is TRBJ2-3 and V is TRBV4-3; possible D gene TRBD2, 7 bases. CDR3 size: 18 residues. CDR1 LGHNA and CDR2 YSLEER come from the germline V gene. Deletions cut 0 bases from V and 2 bases from J, with 18 bases between. This CDR3 is CASSQDWGGGPNTDTQYF. As DNA, the CDR3 is TGCGCCAGCAGCCAAGATTGGGGGGGCGGTCCGAACACAGATACGCAGTATTTT.

The V call is TRBV6-6, the J call TRBJ1-2; D perhaps matches TRBD1 (5 bases). CDR1 and CDR2 (germline): MNHNY, SVGAGI (reference sequence). V lost 5 bases and J lost 13, with 17 bases in between. The CDR3 contains 12 residues. As DNA, the CDR3 is TGTGCCAGCAGTACTGCGCAGGGCGCCCTCACCTTC. The encoded protein is CASSTAQGALTF.

This rearrangement joins TRBV5-1 to TRBJ2-2, with D uncertain. V gave up 0 bases and J gave up 3 bases, with 6 bases separating them. The CDR3 consists of 14 residues. The germline CDR1 and CDR2 sequences are SGHRS and YFSETQ. The CDR3 nucleotides are TGCGCCAGCAGCTTGGGACACTACACCGGGGAGCTGTTTTTT. Its translation is CASSLGHYTGELFF.

The chain recombines TRBV4-1 with TRBJ1-2; 9 bases match TRBD1. The CDR3 runs to 17 residues. Germline V lookup: CDR1 MGHRA, CDR2 YSYEKL. V dropped 1 base and J dropped 1; count of bases not matched to a gene: 7. The CDR3 reads CASSQVGGTGFNYGYTF. CDR3 bases: TGCGCCAGCAGCCAAGTAGGTGGGACAGGGTTTAACTATGGCTACACCTTC.

This chain joins TRBV19 and TRBJ1-5, with 8 bases lining up with TRBD1. The V segment lost 1 base and the J segment 1 base; nucleotides outside the gene matches: 9. Germline CDR1 and CDR2: LNHDA and SQIVND (reference sequence). This CDR3 contains 18 residues. CDR3 amino acids: CASSIGAQGARSNQPQHF. The DNA of the CDR3 is TGTGCCAGTAGTATAGGAGCCCAGGGGGCACGGAGCAATCAGCCCCAGCATTTT.

The genes are TRBV28 and TRBJ1-6; D possibly corresponds to TRBD1 (5 bases). The CDR3 runs 21 residues. The V end was cut by 4 bases, the J end by 3 bases, with 28 bases between. The germline CDR1 and CDR2 sequences are MDHEN and SYDVKM. The CDR3 nucleotides read TGTGCCAGCAGTTCTTATCGACAGCTATTCCGTCGTGATAACTATAATTCACCCCTCCACTTT. Its translation is CASSSYRQLFRRDNYNSPLHF.

V usage is TRBV13 and J usage is TRBJ1-6, with 7 bases fitting TRBD1. CDR3 length equals 15 residues. Germline-derived CDR1 and CDR2 are PRHDT and FYEKMQ (reference sequence). Losses at the gene ends were 5 bases for V and 7 bases for J; bases not matched to a gene: 8. In DNA form, the CDR3 reads TGTGCCAGCAGCAGAAGGACAGGAGGGAATTCACCCCTCCACTTT. Translated, it gives CASSRRTGGNSPLHF.

The chain's CDR3 is CASSPGQGLDEQFF. The DNA for the CDR3 is TGTGCCAGCTCACCGGGACAGGGGCTTGATGAGCAGTTCTTC. The gene calls are TRBV18 and TRBJ2-1; TRBD1 matches at 10 bases. After removal of 3 bases from V and 8 bases from J, the junction contained 4 bases not matched to a gene. The germline V gene has CDR1 KGHSH and CDR2 LQKENI. This CDR3 contains 14 residues.

The chain couples TRBV4-2 to TRBJ1-1; the match to TRBD1 covers 7 bases. The V segment lost 5 bases and the J segment 4 bases; nucleotides outside the gene matches: 7. Looked up from germline, CDR1 is LGHNA and CDR2 is YNFKEQ. This CDR3 region has 14 residues. The CDR3 DNA is TGTGCCAGCAGCACGACAGGGTGGGGCACTGAAGCTTTCTTT. Amino acid sequence: CASSTTGWGTEAFF.

The chain employs TRBV6-4 and TRBJ2-2, with a tentative D call TRBD1 (6 bases). CDR3 length equals 15 residues. Trimming shortened V by 4 bases and J by 5 bases, and 14 bases separated the two germline ends. Germline loops: CDR1 MRHNA, CDR2 SNTAGT. CDR3 sequence (DNA): TGTGCCAGCAGTGGACAGGACGGCGGGACCGGGGAGCTGTTTTTT. Translated, it gives CASSGQDGGTGELFF.

Comments on this clone: The same CDR3 also results from other DNA sequences found in this sample. The J gene is TRBJ2-1, the V gene TRBV3-1 (or the pseudogene TRBV3-2); the D is unclear. The germline V gene encodes CDR1 LGHDT and CDR2 YNNKEL (reference sequence). The CDR3 has 11 residues. V dropped 5 bases and J dropped 4 bases, with 3 bases sitting between them. CDR3 nucleotide sequence: TGTGCCAGCAGCTCGTACAATGAGCAGTTCTTC. Translating gives CASSSYNEQFF.

This clone was counted once. V and J are TRBV3-1 (or the pseudogene TRBV3-2) and TRBJ2-5; 11 bases are a match to TRBD2. The CDR3 extends over 17 amino acids. Germline loops: CDR1 LGHDT, CDR2 YNNKEL (reference sequence). J gave up 5 bases and V 0 bases, and 8 bases lay outside the gene matches. CDR3 sequence (DNA): TGTGCCAGCAGCCAAGATCCTCCTTTAGCGGGGGGGGAGACCCAGTACTTC. Its protein product is CASSQDPPLAGGETQYF.

This chain uses TRBV24-1 with TRBJ1-5, with a possible D match to TRBD1 (6 bases). The CDR3 is 15 residues long. Germline values: CDR1 KGHDR, CDR2 SFDVKD. V was cut by 8 bases and J by 6 bases, with 19 bases left in between. CDR3 residues: CATKNYTGICQPQHF. The CDR3 nucleotides are TGTGCCACCAAAAATTACACAGGGATTTGTCAGCCCCAGCATTTT.

In this sample, this clone turned up once. V gene TRBV5-5 combines with J gene TRBJ2-7; TRBD2 matches 11 bases. The CDR3 runs to 14 residues. The V segment lost 4 bases and the J segment 7 bases; nucleotides outside the gene matches: 7. Germline assignment: CDR1 SGHKS and CDR2 YYEKEE (reference sequence). The CDR3 nucleotides read TGTGCCAGCAGCCTAGCGGGGGGCCCCTGGGAGCAGTACTTC. Residues: CASSLAGGPWEQYF.

This sequence joins TRBV4-1 and TRBJ2-5; 12 bases line up with TRBD2. Losses at the gene ends were 1 base for V and 4 bases for J; bases not matched to a gene: 4. This CDR3 has 16 residues. Per the germline V gene, CDR1 is MGHRA and CDR2 is YSYEKL. The DNA of the CDR3 is TGCGCCAGCAGCCAAGCCCTAGCGGGGGGGAGAGAGACCCAGTACTTC. Residues: CASSQALAGGRETQYF.

V is TRBV5-1 and J is TRBJ2-2, with TRBD2 as a possible D gene (5 bases). Trimming shortened V by 0 bases and J by 5 bases, and 17 bases separated the two germline ends. Germline CDR1 reads SGHRS; CDR2 reads YFSETQ. This CDR3 contains 17 residues. DNA of the CDR3: TGCGCCAGCAGCTTGGAACCGGGATCCTCCCGGACCGGGGAGCTGTTTTTT. It specifies CASSLEPGSSRTGELFF.